This TCR beta chain was found in a study of blood T cell repertoires in COVID-19 (dated by TCRdb to about 2020). For context, the study as a whole: Samples from collaborators originated in the United States, Italy and Spain and spanned both the acute and convalescent phases of COVID-19. The dataset comprised deeply sampled blood TCRbeta repertoires from subjects exposed to, actively infected with, or recovered from COVID-19. The material from the prospective study consisted of cDNA or gDNA derived from T cells, B-cell-depleted T cells, or PBMCs. The repertoires were released in a freely available public database intended as a resource for research on the immune response to SARS-CoV-2. Samples were obtained from the ongoing ImmuneRACE study (first 160 participants) and from over 1,000 subjects provided by 6 global collaborators. Where available, HLA class I and class II types were obtained from metadata supplied by the sample provider rather than from assay-based typing. A de-identified subject ID, COVID-19 status, age in years and sex were almost always included in the sample metadata. What the research found in general, with its limitations: The quantity of clinical and demographic metadata differed by source and by participant and was supplied without curation.

Worth noting for this clone: Its antigen target is currently unknown. Base qualities are missing; no much larger clone stands one base away.

The collaborating institutions used their own protocols to collect whole blood in K2EDTA tubes. Collaborator samples were shipped for TCRbeta analysis as frozen whole blood, isolated PBMCs, or DNA extracted from either sample type. The CDR3 contains 13 residues, cysteine and phenylalanine counted. Of the read, only the CDR3 DNA is kept; its 39 bases are in frame from base 1. V gives up 1 base and J gives up 4 bases, and the segment between their germline ends measures 4 bases. CDR1 SGHTA and CDR2 FQGTGA were looked up in the germline V gene. The immunoSEQ Assay, a bias-controlled multiplex PCR, was used to amplify TCRbeta CDR3 regions from genomic DNA. In the authors' own workflow: The number of nucleated cells in each sample was estimated by amplification of reference gene primers within the assay. Sequence reads were collapsed and filtered to measure the absolute abundance of every unique TCRbeta CDR3 rearrangement. For each sample, productive Simpson clonality was calculated as the square root of Simpson's diversity index over productive rearrangements. Sourced from immuneACCESS, this table was stored by TCRdb with only in-frame sequences that have V and J called. A share of the clones is absent; for the studies checked, an unresolved V gene accounts for under half, and the remainder has no known explanation. V and J calls and clone size follow that table, whereas D and trimming were derived from the DNA. Here the sample has over 100,000 clones; 86% occur a single time. The top ten constitute 4% to 5.5% of the sample.

The chain is assembled from TRBV7-3 and TRBJ2-2; the D gene is unclear. The receptor comes from a man between 35 and 55 years old with acute or convalescent COVID-19. Sequenced sample: peripheral blood. The CDR3 region reads CASSLKSTGELFF. The nucleotide sequence reads TGTGCCAGCAGCTTAAAGAGCACCGGGGAGCTGTTTTTT.